This TCR beta chain was identified in a study of cytomegalovirus exposure and HLA in healthy donors. Generated by immunoSEQ multiplex PCR, the TCRdb table keeps only in-frame clones and is missing some. The sample carries 120,000 or so clones, 75% to 90% recorded once. The donors were members of the validation cohort comprising some 130 subjects, separate from the roughly 640-subject first cohort. Study-wide findings and caveats: The classifier was said to identify cytomegalovirus status with high specificity and sensitivity. In the 95 to 150 validation repertoires, a later analysis found that first-cohort TCR clusters tended to co-occur.

The CDR3 spans 15 residues. Germline V gene lookup returns CDR1 SGHAT and CDR2 FQNNGV. The V gene lost 0 bases and the J gene lost 2 bases, with 10 bases spanning the gap. A note on this clone: Its antigen is not known.

V and J are TRBV11-2 and TRBJ2-5; the D gene is possibly TRBD2 (5 bases). This clonotype was obtained from a woman between 18 and 30 years old in good health and CMV-seronegative. What was sequenced was PBMCs. This chain's CDR3 is CASSLDPGVQETQYF. CDR3 bases: TGTGCCAGCAGCTTAGATCCCGGGGTACAAGAGACCCAGTACTTC.